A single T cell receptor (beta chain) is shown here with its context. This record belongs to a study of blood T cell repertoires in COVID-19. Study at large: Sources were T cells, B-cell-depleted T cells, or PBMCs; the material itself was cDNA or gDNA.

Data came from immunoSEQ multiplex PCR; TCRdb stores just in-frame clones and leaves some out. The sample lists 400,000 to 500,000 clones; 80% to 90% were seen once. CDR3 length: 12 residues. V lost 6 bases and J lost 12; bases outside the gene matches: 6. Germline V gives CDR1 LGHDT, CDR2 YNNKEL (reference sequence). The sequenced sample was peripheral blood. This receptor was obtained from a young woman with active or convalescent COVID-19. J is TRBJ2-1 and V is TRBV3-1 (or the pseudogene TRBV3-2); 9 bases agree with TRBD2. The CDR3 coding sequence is TGTGCCAGCAGTTTAGCGGGAGAATTGCAGTTCTTC. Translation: CASSLAGELQFF.